The 3 T cell receptor beta chains given below trace back to one sample, sequenced in a study of blood T cell repertoires in COVID-19. This table comes from immunoSEQ multiplex PCR, and its TCRdb copy is limited to in-frame clones, with some not included. Among 250,000 to 300,000 clones listed, less than 90% were seen once. The material sequenced was peripheral blood. All receptors derive from a man between 60 and 75 years old who had recovered from COVID-19.

This clone was observed at least ten times. The rearrangement links TRBV7-9 to TRBJ2-7; 7 nucleotides line up with TRBD1. The J segment lost 5 bases and the V segment lost 5 bases, leaving 6 bases of the junction unmatched. This CDR3 region has 13 residues. Germline V CDR1 and CDR2: SEHNR, FQNEAQ (reference sequence). In DNA form, the CDR3 reads TGTGCCAGCAGCCCTAGGGGGCCAGACGAGCAGTACTTC. This translates into CASSPRGPDEQYF.

The V call is TRBV19, the J call TRBJ2-7; D is unresolved. CDR1 is LNHDA and CDR2 is SQIVND in the germline V gene (reference sequence). Trimming removed 3 bases at V and 2 bases at J, with 11 bases between. The CDR3 length is 14 residues. The CDR3 loop is CASSIGPVTYEQYF. The CDR3 coding sequence is TGTGCCAGTAGTATTGGTCCAGTGACCTACGAGCAGTACTTC. The full variable domain, rest sourced from reference TRBV19 and TRBJ2-7, is DGGITQSPKYLFRKEGQNVTLSCEQNLNHDAMYWYRQDPGQGLRLIYYSQIVNDFQKGDIAEGYSVSREKKESFPLTVTSAQKNPTAFYLCASSIGPVTYEQYFGPGTRLTVT.

The chain carries TRBV4-1 and TRBJ2-1, with D possibly matching TRBD2 (6 bases). Looked up from germline, CDR1 is MGHRA and CDR2 is YSYEKL. V was cut by 4 bases and J by 8 bases, with 18 bases left in between. The CDR3 has 15 residues. CDR3 sequence reads: CASSLREASVDEQFF. The CDR3 region has the DNA TGCGCCAGCAGCCTCCGAGAGGCTAGCGTAGATGAGCAGTTCTTC.